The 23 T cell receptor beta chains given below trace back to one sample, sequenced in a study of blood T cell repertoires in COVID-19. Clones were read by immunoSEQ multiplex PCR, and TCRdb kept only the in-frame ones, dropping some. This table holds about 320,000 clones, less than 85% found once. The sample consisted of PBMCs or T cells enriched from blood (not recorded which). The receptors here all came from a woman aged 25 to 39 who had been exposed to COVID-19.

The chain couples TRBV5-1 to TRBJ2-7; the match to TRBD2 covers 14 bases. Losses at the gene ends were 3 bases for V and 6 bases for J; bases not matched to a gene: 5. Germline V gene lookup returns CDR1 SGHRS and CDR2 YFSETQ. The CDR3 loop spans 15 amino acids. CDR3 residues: CASSSGTSGSGEQYF. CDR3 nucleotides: TGCGCCAGCAGCTCCGGGACTAGCGGGAGTGGCGAGCAGTACTTC.

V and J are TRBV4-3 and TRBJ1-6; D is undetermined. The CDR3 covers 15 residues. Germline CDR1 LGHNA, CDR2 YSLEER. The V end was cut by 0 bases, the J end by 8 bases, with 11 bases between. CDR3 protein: CASSQDEGRDSPLHF. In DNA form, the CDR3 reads TGCGCCAGCAGCCAAGATGAGGGTAGGGATTCACCCCTCCACTTT.

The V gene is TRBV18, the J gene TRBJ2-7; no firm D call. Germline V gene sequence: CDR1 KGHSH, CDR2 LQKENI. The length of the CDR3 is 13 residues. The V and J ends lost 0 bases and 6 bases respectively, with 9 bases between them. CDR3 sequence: CASSPPSLLEQYF. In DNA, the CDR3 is TGTGCCAGCTCACCACCGTCCCTCCTCGAGCAGTACTTC. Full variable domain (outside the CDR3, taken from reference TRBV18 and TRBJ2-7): NAGVMQNPRHLVRRRGQEARLRCSPMKGHSHVYWYRQLPEEGLKFMVYLQKENIIDESGMPKERFSAEFPKEGPSILRIQQVVRGDSAAYFCASSPPSLLEQYFGPGTRLTVT.

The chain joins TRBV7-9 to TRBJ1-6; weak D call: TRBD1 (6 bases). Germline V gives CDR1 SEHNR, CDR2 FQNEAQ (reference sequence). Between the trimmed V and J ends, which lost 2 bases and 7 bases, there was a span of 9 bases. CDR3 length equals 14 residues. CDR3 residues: CASSLQGSNSPLHF. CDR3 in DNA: TGTGCCAGCAGCTTACAGGGGTCAAATTCACCCCTCCACTTT.

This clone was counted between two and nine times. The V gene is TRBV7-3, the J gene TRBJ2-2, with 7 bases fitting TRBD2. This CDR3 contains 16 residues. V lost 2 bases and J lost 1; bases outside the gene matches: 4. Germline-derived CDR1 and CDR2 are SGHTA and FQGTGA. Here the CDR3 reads CASSLSASGNTGELFF. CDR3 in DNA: TGTGCCAGCAGCTTATCGGCTAGCGGGAACACCGGGGAGCTGTTTTTT.

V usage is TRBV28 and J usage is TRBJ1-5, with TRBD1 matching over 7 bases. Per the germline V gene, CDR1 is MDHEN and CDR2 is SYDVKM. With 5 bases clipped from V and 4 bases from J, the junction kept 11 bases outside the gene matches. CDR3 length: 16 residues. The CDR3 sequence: CASSLSLGQANQPQHF. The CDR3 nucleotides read TGTGCCAGCAGTCTAAGTCTAGGACAGGCTAATCAGCCCCAGCATTTT.

CDR3: CASSPGGVAYNEQFF. In nucleotides, the CDR3 is TGTGCCAGCAGCCCTGGAGGGGTGGCCTACAATGAGCAGTTCTTC. This chain joins TRBV7-8 and TRBJ2-1; a weak D match, TRBD2 (6 bases). In germline, CDR1 is SGHVS, CDR2 FQNEAQ. This CDR3 comprises 15 residues. Trimming removed 5 bases at V and 2 bases at J, with 13 bases between. Full variable domain (rest looked up from reference TRBV7-8 and TRBJ2-1): GAGVSQSPRYKVAKRGQDVALRCDPISGHVSLFWYQQALGQGPEFLTYFQNEAQLDKSGLPSDRFFAERPEGSVSTLKIQRTQQEDSAVYLCASSPGGVAYNEQFFGPGTRLTVL.

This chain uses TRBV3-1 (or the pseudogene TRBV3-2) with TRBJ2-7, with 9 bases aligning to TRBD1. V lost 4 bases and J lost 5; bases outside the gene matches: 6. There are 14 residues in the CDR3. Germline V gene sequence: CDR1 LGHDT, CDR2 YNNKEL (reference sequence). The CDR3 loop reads CASSPTGGAHEQYF. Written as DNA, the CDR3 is TGTGCCAGCAGCCCAACAGGGGGCGCGCACGAGCAGTACTTC.

CDR3 in DNA: TGTGCCAGCACCATCATGGCGAGGAAAGCTTTCTTT. This encodes CASTIMARKAFF. The rearrangement uses TRBV12-3 or TRBV12-4 and TRBJ1-1; D is undetermined. With 7 bases removed from V and 9 bases from J, the gap between germline ends came to 15 bases. This CDR3 region has 12 residues.

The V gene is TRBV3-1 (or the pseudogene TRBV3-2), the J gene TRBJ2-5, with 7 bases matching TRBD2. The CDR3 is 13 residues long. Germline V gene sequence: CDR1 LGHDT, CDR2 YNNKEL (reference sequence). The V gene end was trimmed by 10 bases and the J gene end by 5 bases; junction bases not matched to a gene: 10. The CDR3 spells CATKTSFGETQYF. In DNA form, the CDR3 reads TGTGCCACGAAGACTAGCTTTGGCGAGACCCAGTACTTC.

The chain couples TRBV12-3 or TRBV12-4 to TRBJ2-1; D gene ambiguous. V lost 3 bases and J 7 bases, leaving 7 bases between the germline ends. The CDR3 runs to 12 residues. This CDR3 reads CASSFYGNEQFF. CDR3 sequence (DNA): TGTGCCAGCAGTTTCTACGGGAATGAGCAGTTCTTC.

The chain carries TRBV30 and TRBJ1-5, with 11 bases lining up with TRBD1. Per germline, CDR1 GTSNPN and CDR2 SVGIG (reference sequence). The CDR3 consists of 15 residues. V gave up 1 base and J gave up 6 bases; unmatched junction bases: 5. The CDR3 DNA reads TGTGCCTGGAGTGCCCAGGACAGGGGGCTTCAGCCCCAGCATTTT. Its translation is CAWSAQDRGLQPQHF.

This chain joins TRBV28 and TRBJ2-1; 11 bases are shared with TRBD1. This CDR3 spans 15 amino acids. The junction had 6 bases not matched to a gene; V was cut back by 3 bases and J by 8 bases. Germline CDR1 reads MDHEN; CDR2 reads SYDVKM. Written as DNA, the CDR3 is TGTGCCAGCAGTTTTCGGGACAGGGGGGAGGATGAGCAGTTCTTC. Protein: CASSFRDRGEDEQFF.

The CDR3 DNA is TGTGCCAGCAGCTTGAGGACAGGGAGAATTGAAAAACTGTTTTTT. Its translation: CASSLRTGRIEKLFF. The chain is built from TRBV11-2 and TRBJ1-4; 8 bases align to TRBD1. V shed 3 bases and J 7 bases; nucleotides not matched to a gene: 7. The CDR3 contains 15 residues. CDR1 is SGHAT, CDR2 FQNNGV, per germline.

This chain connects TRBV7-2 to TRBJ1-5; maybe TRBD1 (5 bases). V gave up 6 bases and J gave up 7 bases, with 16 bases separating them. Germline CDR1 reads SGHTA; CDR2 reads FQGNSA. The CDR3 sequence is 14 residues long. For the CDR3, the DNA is TGTGCCAGCAGATACACAGGTTTCACCCAGCCCCAGCATTTT. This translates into CASRYTGFTQPQHF. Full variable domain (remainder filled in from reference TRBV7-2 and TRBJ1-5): GAGVSQSPSNKVTEKGKDVELRCDPISGHTALYWYRQSLGQGLEFLIYFQGNSAPDKSGLPSDRFSAERTGGSVSTLTIQRTQQEDSAVYLCASRYTGFTQPQHFGDGTRLSIL.

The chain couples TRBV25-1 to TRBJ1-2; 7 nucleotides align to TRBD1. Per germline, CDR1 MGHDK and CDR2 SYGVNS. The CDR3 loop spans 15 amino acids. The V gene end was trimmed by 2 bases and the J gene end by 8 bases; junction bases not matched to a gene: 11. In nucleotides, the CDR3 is TGTGCCAGCAGTGAAAATGGACAGGAGGTGGGAGGCTACACCTTC. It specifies CASSENGQEVGGYTF.

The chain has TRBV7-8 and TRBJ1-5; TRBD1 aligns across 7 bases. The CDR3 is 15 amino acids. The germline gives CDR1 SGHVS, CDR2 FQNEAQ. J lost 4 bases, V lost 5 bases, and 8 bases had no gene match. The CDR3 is CASSKNRGWNQPQHF. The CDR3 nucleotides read TGTGCCAGCAGCAAAAACAGGGGTTGGAATCAGCCCCAGCATTTT.

The CDR3 DNA is TGTGCCAGCAGTCCAGCAGGGGGGACGGACACCATATATTTT. Translation: CASSPAGGTDTIYF. J is TRBJ1-3 and V is TRBV28; 7 bases are shared with TRBD1. The CDR3 length is 14 residues. CDR1 is MDHEN, CDR2 SYDVKM, per germline. V dropped 5 bases and J dropped 8; count of bases not matched to a gene: 9.

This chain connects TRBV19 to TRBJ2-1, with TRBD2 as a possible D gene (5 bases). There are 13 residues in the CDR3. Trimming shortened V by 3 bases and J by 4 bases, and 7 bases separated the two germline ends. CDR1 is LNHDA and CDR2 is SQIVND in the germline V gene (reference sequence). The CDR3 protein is CASSIGKYNEQFF. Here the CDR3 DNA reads TGTGCCAGTAGTATCGGGAAGTACAATGAGCAGTTCTTC.

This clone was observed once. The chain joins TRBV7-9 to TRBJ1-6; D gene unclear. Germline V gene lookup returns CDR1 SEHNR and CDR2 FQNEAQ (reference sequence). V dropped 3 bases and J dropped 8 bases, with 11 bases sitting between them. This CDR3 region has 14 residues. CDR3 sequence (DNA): TGTGCCAGCAGCTTGCCAGGCTCGGATTCACCCCTCCACTTT. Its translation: CASSLPGSDSPLHF.

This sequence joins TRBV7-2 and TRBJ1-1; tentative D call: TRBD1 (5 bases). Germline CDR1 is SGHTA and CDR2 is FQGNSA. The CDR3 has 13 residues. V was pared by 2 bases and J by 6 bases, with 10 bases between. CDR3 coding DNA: TGTGCCAGCAGCTTACAGGGTGGTTCTGAAGCTTTCTTT. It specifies CASSLQGGSEAFF.

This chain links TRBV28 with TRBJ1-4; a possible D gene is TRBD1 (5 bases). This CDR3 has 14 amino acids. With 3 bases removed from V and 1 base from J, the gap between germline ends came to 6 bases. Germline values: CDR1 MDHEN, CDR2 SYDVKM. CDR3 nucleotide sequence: TGTGCCAGCAGTTTGGGGCTAACTAATGAAAAACTGTTTTTT. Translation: CASSLGLTNEKLFF.

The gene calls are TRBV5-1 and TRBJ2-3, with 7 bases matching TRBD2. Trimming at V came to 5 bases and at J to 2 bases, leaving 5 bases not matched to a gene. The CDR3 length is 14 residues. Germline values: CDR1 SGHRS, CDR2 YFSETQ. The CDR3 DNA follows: TGCGCCAGCAGGGCTAGCGGTATCACAGATACGCAGTATTTT. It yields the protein CASRASGITDTQYF.